The present T cell receptor (beta chain) was sequenced within a study of blood T cell repertoires in COVID-19 (dated by TCRdb to 2018 to 2020). In terms of the full investigation: Collaborator samples came from the United States, Italy and Spain and covered acute and convalescent phases of COVID-19. A freely available public database, intended as a resource for researchers studying the immune response to SARS-CoV-2, is where the repertoires were released. Samples were obtained from the ongoing ImmuneRACE study (first 160 participants) and from over 1,000 subjects provided by 6 global collaborators. A de-identified subject ID, COVID-19 status, age in years and sex were almost always included in the sample metadata. Deeply sampled blood TCRbeta repertoires from subjects exposed to, actively infected with, or recovered from COVID-19 were included in the dataset. Where available, HLA class I and class II types were obtained from metadata supplied by the sample provider rather than from assay-based typing. The prospective study material was composed of cDNA or gDNA derived from T cells, B-cell-depleted T cells, or PBMCs. Results the study describes overall, beyond this receptor: The amount of clinical and demographic metadata varied by source and participant and was provided uncurated.

Measured from the cysteine to the phenylalanine, the CDR3 is 19 residues long. CDR3 DNA only is kept here, 57 bases in frame from base 1. This clone was observed a few times. Its antigen is still unknown. It has no much larger one-base neighbor in the sample; base qualities were not kept. TCRbeta CDR3 regions were amplified from genomic DNA using the immunoSEQ Assay, a bias-controlled multiplex PCR. For the original study's pipeline: The number of nucleated cells in each sample was estimated from the amplification of reference gene primers within the assay. To quantify the absolute abundance of each unique TCRbeta CDR3 rearrangement, sequence reads were collapsed and filtered. For each sample, productive Simpson clonality was calculated by taking the square root of Simpson's diversity index across productive rearrangements. Entries here come from immuneACCESS through TCRdb and include only in-frame sequences with V and J called. Some clones fail to appear in such tables; in the studies checked, an unresolved V gene covers under half of the shortfall, and the cause of the remainder is unknown. That table is the source of V, J and clone size, and D and trimming were worked out from the DNA. For this sample there are 150,000 to 200,000 clones; roughly 84% appear just once. The ten largest clones take up over 10% of the sample.

Participants in the prospective study were aged roughly 18 to 100 years, lived in under 30 United States geographic areas, and enrolled through a virtual design. In the prospective study, cohorts were assigned on the basis of participant-reported clinical history obtained from a screening survey and a study questionnaire. Recovered participants in ImmuneRACE Cohort 3 were defined by two consecutive negative NP/OP PCR tests, clearance by a healthcare professional, or resolution of symptoms. In the prospective study, mobile phlebotomists collected whole blood, serum and a nasopharyngeal or oropharyngeal swab from each participant. Participants in the prospective study had the option to provide additional blood draws and questionnaires over an approximately 2-month period. Before DNA extraction, blood samples from the prospective study were shipped at room temperature or frozen.

Sample: PBMCs or T cells enriched from blood (not recorded which). This sequence originates from a woman aged 60-70 years who had recovered from COVID-19. The chain links TRBV21-1 with TRBJ2-1; TRBD2 was called by the table and not checked on the DNA. TRBV21-1 represents a pseudogene. This receptor carries the CDR3 CASSKVSFRRRAKYNEQFF. The DNA sequence reads TGTGCCAGCAGCAAAGTATCTTTCCGAAGGAGGGCGAAATACAATGAGCAGTTCTTC.